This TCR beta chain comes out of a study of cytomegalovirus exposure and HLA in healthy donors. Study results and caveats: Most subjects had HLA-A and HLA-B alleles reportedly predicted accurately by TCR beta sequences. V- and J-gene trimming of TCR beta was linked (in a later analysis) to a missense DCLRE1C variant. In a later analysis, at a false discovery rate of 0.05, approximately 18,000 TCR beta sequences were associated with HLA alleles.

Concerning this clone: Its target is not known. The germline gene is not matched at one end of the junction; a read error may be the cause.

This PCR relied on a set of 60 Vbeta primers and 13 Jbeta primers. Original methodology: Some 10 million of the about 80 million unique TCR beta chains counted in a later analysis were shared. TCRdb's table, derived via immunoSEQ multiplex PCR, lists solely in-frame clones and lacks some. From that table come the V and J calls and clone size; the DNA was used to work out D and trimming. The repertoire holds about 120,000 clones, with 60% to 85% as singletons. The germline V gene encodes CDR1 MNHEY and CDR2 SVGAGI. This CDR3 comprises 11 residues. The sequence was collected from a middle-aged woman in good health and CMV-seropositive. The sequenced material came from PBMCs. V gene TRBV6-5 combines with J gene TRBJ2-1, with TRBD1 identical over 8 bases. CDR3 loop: CASSRDRFIIF. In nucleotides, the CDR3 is TGTGCCAGCAGCCGGGACAGGTTCATCATCTTC.